The 31 T cell receptor beta chains given below trace back to one sample, sequenced in a study of blood T cell repertoires in COVID-19. The repertoire was sequenced with immunoSEQ multiplex PCR; TCRdb's copy has only in-frame clones and lacks some. The table lists around 80,000 clones, about four fifths of them singletons. What was sequenced was peripheral blood. The source is an elderly woman with acute or convalescent COVID-19.

The CDR3 protein is CASGLGGGRDTQYF. CDR3 in DNA: TGTGCCAGTGGTTTAGGGGGGGGCCGAGATACGCAGTATTTT. This chain links TRBV19 with TRBJ2-3, with a weak D call TRBD2 (7 bases). V dropped 8 bases and J dropped 5 bases, with 17 bases sitting between them. Germline values: CDR1 LNHDA, CDR2 SQIVND (reference sequence). This CDR3 contains 14 residues.

The chain carries TRBV19 and TRBJ1-5; D unclear. Germline-derived CDR1 and CDR2 are LNHDA and SQIVND (reference sequence). Trimming stripped 2 bases from V and 0 bases from J, with 14 bases between. This CDR3 has 17 residues. For the CDR3, the DNA is TGTGCCAGTAGTATAACTACAAAGGAATATAGCAATCAGCCCCAGCATTTT. Its translation: CASSITTKEYSNQPQHF.

The chain joins TRBV5-1 to TRBJ1-6; D is possibly TRBD1 (6 bases). The CDR3 runs 14 residues. Germline-derived CDR1 and CDR2 are SGHRS and YFSETQ. With 1 base removed from V and 10 bases from J, the gap between germline ends came to 12 bases. CDR3 sequence: CASSLSPGDSPLHF. In DNA form, the CDR3 reads TGCGCCAGCAGCTTGTCGCCAGGGGACTCACCCCTCCACTTT.

The rearrangement joins TRBV18 to TRBJ1-5; no firm D call. This CDR3 contains 16 residues. Trimming left V 8 bases short and J 3 bases short, with 20 bases between. Germline CDR1 and CDR2: KGHSH and LQKENI. Written as DNA, the CDR3 is TGTGCCAGCCGTGGCCCGGTGGAGACTAACAATCAGCCCCAGCATTTT. Protein product: CASRGPVETNNQPQHF. The full variable domain, in which reference TRBV18 and TRBJ1-5 provide the parts outside the CDR3, is NAGVMQNPRHLVRRRGQEARLRCSPMKGHSHVYWYRQLPEEGLKFMVYLQKENIIDESGMPKERFSAEFPKEGPSILRIQQVVRGDSAAYFCASRGPVETNNQPQHFGDGTRLSIL.

The chain carries TRBV9 and TRBJ2-3, with 8 bases fitting TRBD2. From germline, CDR1 is SGDLS and CDR2 YYNGEE. The CDR3 contains 15 residues. With V trimmed by 1 base and J by 2 bases, 3 bases remained unmatched. The CDR3 coding sequence is TGTGCCAGCAGCGTATGGCGGGGGGTCACAGATACGCAGTATTTT. It is translated as CASSVWRGVTDTQYF.

V and J are TRBV14 and TRBJ2-1; perhaps TRBD1 as D (5 bases). V was trimmed by 1 base and J by 9 bases, leaving 10 bases between them. This CDR3 region has 13 residues. CDR1 is SGHDN, CDR2 FVKESK, per germline. This CDR3 reads CASSQVIGVEQFF. CDR3 DNA sequence: TGTGCCAGCAGCCAAGTCATAGGGGTTGAGCAGTTCTTC.

V and J are TRBV5-4 and TRBJ2-5; no clear D. V was trimmed by 1 base and J by 1 base, leaving 8 bases between them. The CDR3 covers 14 residues. Germline V gives CDR1 SGHNT, CDR2 YYREEE (reference sequence). Written as DNA, the CDR3 is TGTGCCAGCAGCTTGTGGCAGGTCCAAGAGACCCAGTACTTC. The encoded protein is CASSLWQVQETQYF.

The chain has TRBV19 and TRBJ1-6; D may be TRBD1 (6 bases). V lost 1 base and J 6 bases, leaving 16 bases between the germline ends. CDR3 length: 17 residues. The germline gives CDR1 LNHDA, CDR2 SQIVND (reference sequence). CDR3: CASSIGGQDLLNSPLHF. The CDR3 DNA reads as TGTGCCAGTAGTATAGGGGGGCAGGACTTACTTAATTCACCCCTCCACTTT.

The genes are TRBV5-1 and TRBJ2-3; a weak D match, TRBD2 (6 bases). Germline V gene sequence: CDR1 SGHRS, CDR2 YFSETQ. The CDR3 is made up of 15 amino acids. The V gene lost 7 bases and the J gene lost 2 bases, with 17 bases spanning the gap. The CDR3 spells CASSSRDSNTDTQYF. The DNA of the CDR3 is TGCGCCAGCTCCTCCCGGGACTCAAACACAGATACGCAGTATTTT.

This clone showed up just once. The chain carries TRBV10-1 and TRBJ2-1, with D possibly TRBD2 on 6 matching bases. Trimming cost V 3 bases and J 10 bases, with 13 bases left between them. Germline loops: CDR1 WNHNN, CDR2 SYGVQD (reference sequence). The CDR3 runs 13 residues. CDR3 DNA sequence: TGCGCCAGCAGTGAAGGGCGGGGCCGCGAGCAGTTCTTC. Translating gives CASSEGRGREQFF.

CDR3 sequence reads: CASSSVWTGSTDTQYF. DNA for the CDR3: TGTGCCAGCAGCTCGGTCTGGACAGGGTCCACAGATACGCAGTATTTT. This chain uses TRBV5-4 with TRBJ2-3; 8 bases agree with TRBD1. Losses at the gene ends were 3 bases for V and 2 bases for J; bases not matched to a gene: 8. CDR1 is SGHNT, CDR2 YYREEE, per germline (reference sequence). This CDR3 has 16 amino acids.

The chain links TRBV19 to TRBJ1-1; D may be TRBD1 (5 bases). CDR3 length equals 13 residues. The V gene's germline CDR1 is LNHDA and CDR2 SQIVND (reference sequence). Trimming shortened V by 7 bases and J by 1 base, and 10 bases separated the two germline ends. This CDR3 is CASTRDWNTEAFF. The CDR3 DNA reads as TGTGCCAGTACCCGGGACTGGAACACTGAAGCTTTCTTT.

V usage is TRBV6-4 and J usage is TRBJ2-3; 12 bases map to TRBD2. The CDR3 covers 15 residues. CDR1 is MRHNA and CDR2 is SNTAGT in the germline V gene. V was clipped by 3 bases and J by 6 bases; unmatched bases: 4. CDR3 nucleotides: TGTGCCAGCAGTGATCGGACTAGCGGGGTCGATACGCAGTATTTT. Its translation: CASSDRTSGVDTQYF.

J is TRBJ1-1 and V is TRBV5-4; TRBD1 agrees at 7 bases. After removal of 3 bases from V and 1 base from J, the junction contained 6 bases not matched to a gene. Germline CDR1 reads SGHNT; CDR2 reads YYREEE (reference sequence). This CDR3 has 15 amino acids. The CDR3 reads CASSYPGQRNTEAFF. The CDR3 DNA reads as TGTGCCAGCAGCTACCCGGGACAGAGGAACACTGAAGCTTTCTTT.

This clone was found once. The genes are TRBV10-3 and TRBJ2-5; 8 positions agree with TRBD1. The CDR3 length is 15 residues. CDR1 and CDR2 from the germline V gene are ENHRY and SYGVKD. Unmatched junction bases numbered 5, after V lost 0 bases and J lost 5 bases. The CDR3 loop reads CAISESPGGKETQYF. As DNA, the CDR3 is TGTGCCATCAGTGAGTCCCCAGGGGGCAAGGAGACCCAGTACTTC.

CDR3 in DNA: TGTGCCAGCAGTATTGAACCCGGGACAGACTATGGCTACACCTTC. This encodes CASSIEPGTDYGYTF. The genes are TRBV6-4 and TRBJ1-2; 7 bases fit TRBD1. The CDR3 consists of 15 residues. CDR1 MRHNA and CDR2 SNTAGT come from the germline V gene. The junction had 9 bases not matched to a gene; V was cut back by 5 bases and J by 3 bases.

V gene TRBV6-5 combines with J gene TRBJ2-5, with 7 bases fitting TRBD1. CDR1 is MNHEY, CDR2 SVGAGI, per germline. V lost 4 bases, J lost 3 bases, and 8 bases stayed unmatched. The CDR3 length is 15 residues. The CDR3 nucleotides read TGTGCCAGCAGTTCGAGAGGGACAGACGAAGAGACCCAGTACTTC. Residues: CASSSRGTDEETQYF.

CDR3 in amino acids: CASSVGPGQGTEKLFF. The CDR3 coding sequence is TGTGCCAGCAGCGTGGGACCGGGACAGGGAACTGAAAAACTGTTTTTT. The chain is built from TRBV9 and TRBJ1-4, with TRBD1 matching 9 bases. J gave up 7 bases and V 2 bases, and 9 bases lay outside the gene matches. The CDR3 spans 16 residues. Per the germline V gene, CDR1 is SGDLS and CDR2 is YYNGEE. The full variable domain, with the rest looked up from reference TRBV9 and TRBJ1-4, is DSGVTQTPKHLITATGQRVTLRCSPRSGDLSVYWYQQSLDQGLQFLIQYYNGEERAKGNILERFSAQQFPDLHSELNLSSLELGDSALYFCASSVGPGQGTEKLFFGSGTQLSVL.

This clone has a single count. The chain recombines TRBV11-3 with TRBJ1-2, with D maybe TRBD1 (5 bases). Trimming took off 3 bases at V and 3 bases at J, with 8 bases between the two ends. Germline V gives CDR1 SGHNT, CDR2 YENEEA. This CDR3 region has 13 residues. Here the CDR3 DNA reads TGTGCCAGCAGCTTTGCGGGGGACTATGGCTACACCTTC. Residues: CASSFAGDYGYTF.

This chain links TRBV6-1 with TRBJ2-7, with D possibly matching TRBD1 (5 bases). CDR1 and CDR2 from the germline V gene are MNHNS and SASEGT. The CDR3 spans 16 residues. The V end lost 1 base, the J end lost 4 bases, and 17 bases lay between the germline ends. The DNA of the CDR3 is TGTGCCAGCAGTGAAGTATTAGGGGTGAATGGGTACGAGCAGTACTTC. Residues: CASSEVLGVNGYEQYF.

The chain couples TRBV11-2 to TRBJ1-2; 9 bases map to TRBD1. Losses at the gene ends were 3 bases for V and 2 bases for J; bases not matched to a gene: 7. The germline V gene encodes CDR1 SGHAT and CDR2 FQNNGV. The CDR3 has 16 amino acids. The CDR3 loop is CASSFRGQGRNYGYTF. As DNA, the CDR3 is TGTGCCAGCAGCTTTAGAGGACAGGGGAGGAACTATGGCTACACCTTC.

This chain connects TRBV6-5 to TRBJ1-2; D possibly corresponds to TRBD1 (5 bases). V lost 2 bases and J lost 2, with 12 bases in between. CDR1 is MNHEY, CDR2 SVGAGI, per germline. The CDR3 covers 15 residues. The CDR3 protein is CASSYIRGMNYGYTF. The CDR3 DNA reads as TGTGCCAGCAGTTACATAAGGGGAATGAACTATGGCTACACCTTC.

The chain combines TRBV6-5 with TRBJ2-7; 13 bases fit TRBD2. The trim removed 8 bases at V and 7 bases at J, leaving 8 bases unmatched. This CDR3 is 14 amino acids long. Germline CDR1 is MNHEY and CDR2 is SVGAGI. The CDR3 protein is CASARLAGGREQYF. The CDR3 DNA follows: TGTGCCAGCGCCCGACTAGCGGGGGGAAGGGAGCAGTACTTC.

This clone has just one count. The rearrangement uses TRBV29-1 and TRBJ2-7, with a tentative D call TRBD1 (6 bases). Germline assignment: CDR1 SQVTM and CDR2 ANQGSEA. The length of the CDR3 is 14 residues. V was clipped by 5 bases and J by 4 bases, with 18 bases between them. CDR3 bases: TGCAGCGTTAAACAGGGTTTAGGGCCTTACGAGCAGTACTTC. Translating gives CSVKQGLGPYEQYF.

The rearrangement links TRBV24-1 to TRBJ1-1; D is possibly TRBD1 (6 bases). The CDR3 consists of 14 residues. Germline V lookup: CDR1 KGHDR, CDR2 SFDVKD. Trimming stripped 6 bases from V and 1 base from J, with 11 bases between. CDR3 sequence: CATSMDRTNTEAFF. As DNA, the CDR3 is TGTGCCACCAGTATGGACAGAACGAACACTGAAGCTTTCTTT.

V is TRBV11-2 and J is TRBJ2-4, with D possibly being TRBD2 (5 bases). The CDR3 consists of 15 residues. V was shortened by 5 bases and J by 6 bases, with 17 bases between the two germline ends. Germline-derived CDR1 and CDR2 are SGHAT and FQNNGV. As DNA, the CDR3 is TGTGCCAGCAGCCCCGAGGGAAACAGAGCAAACATTCAGTACTTC. Amino acids: CASSPEGNRANIQYF.

The rearrangement uses TRBV5-1 and TRBJ1-3; 7 bases fit TRBD1. The germline V gene has CDR1 SGHRS and CDR2 YFSETQ. The V segment lost 10 bases and the J segment 1 base; nucleotides outside the gene matches: 5. This CDR3 comprises 13 residues. CDR3 nucleotide sequence: TGCGCCGGAAAGACAGGGTCTGGAAACACCATATATTTT. This codes for CAGKTGSGNTIYF.

The V gene is TRBV6-5, the J gene TRBJ1-1; D perhaps matches TRBD1 (5 bases). This CDR3 is built from 14 residues. Germline lookup yields CDR1 MNHEY and CDR2 SVGAGI. Trimming removed 2 bases from V and 2 bases from J, with 9 bases in between. CDR3 protein: CASSYRQPNTEAFF. The CDR3 DNA is TGTGCCAGCAGTTACAGACAGCCAAACACTGAAGCTTTCTTT.

The sample holds a few counts of this clone. This chain joins TRBV21-1 and TRBJ2-3; the table's D call, TRBD2, has no DNA check behind it. TRBV21-1 constitutes a pseudogene. The CDR3 loop spans 16 amino acids. The CDR3 bases are TGTGCCAGCAGCAAACTCTACGGGGGGCTATCTGGTACGCAGTATTTT. This encodes CASSKLYGGLSGTQYF.

CDR3 loop: CSARPGEETQYF. CDR3 coding DNA: TGCAGCGCCCGACCCGGAGAAGAGACCCAGTACTTC. The V call is TRBV29-1, the J call TRBJ2-5; D uncertain. Looked up from germline, CDR1 is SQVTM and CDR2 is ANQGSEA. Trimming stripped 7 bases from V and 3 bases from J, with 12 bases between. The CDR3 has 12 residues.

The rearrangement joins TRBV5-1 to TRBJ2-1; the match to TRBD2 covers 7 bases. The length of the CDR3 is 16 residues. Per the germline V gene, CDR1 is SGHRS and CDR2 is YFSETQ. V shed 2 bases and J 0 bases; nucleotides not matched to a gene: 5. The CDR3 nucleotides are TGCGCCAGCAGCTTTTGGGGGGGGACCTCCTACAATGAGCAGTTCTTC. Amino acid sequence: CASSFWGGTSYNEQFF. The full variable domain, with the rest looked up from reference TRBV5-1 and TRBJ2-1, is KAGVTQTPRYLIKTRGQQVTLSCSPISGHRSVSWYQQTPGQGLQFLFEYFSETQRNKGNFPGRFSGRQFSNSRSEMNVSTLELGDSALYLCASSFWGGTSYNEQFFGPGTRLTVL.